The present T cell receptor beta chain was sequenced within a study of beta chain features in type 1 diabetes. Study observations and caveats: The influence of HLA type on TCRB rearrangement stayed undetermined. Type 1 diabetes patients had TCRB CDR3s that were shorter (moderately but significantly so) in all four CD4+ subsets.

As concerns this clone: The antigen is undetermined.

cDNA synthesis used the whole RNA isolate, giving expressed TCRB sequences. Assay used: immunoSEQ multiplex PCR; TCRdb lists only in-frame clones, some missing. The sample consists of under 250,000 clones, approximately 14% of them appearing once. One heparinised blood draw, averaging roughly 120 mL, came from each donor. Over 95% purity was reached by all sorted populations. The CDR3 is made up of 14 amino acids. Germline values: CDR1 KGHSH, CDR2 LQKENI. V gave up 2 bases and J gave up 10 bases; unmatched junction bases: 8. The chain links TRBV18 to TRBJ2-1; 7 bases are a match to TRBD1. The sequencing input was naive CD4+ T cells from blood. The sequence came from a man younger than 40 with type 1 diabetes. The CDR3 sequence is CASSPGSQGNEQFF. The CDR3 DNA sequence: TGTGCCAGCTCACCAGGGTCACAGGGGAACGAGCAGTTCTTC.